These 8 T cell receptor beta chains were sequenced from one sample in a study of cytomegalovirus exposure and HLA in healthy donors. Generated by immunoSEQ multiplex PCR, the TCRdb table keeps only in-frame clones and is missing some. The table includes some 250,000 clones, almost 90% detected once. Specimen: PBMCs. The receptors were sampled from a woman in her late teens or twenties in good health and CMV-seronegative.

The V and J genes are TRBV19 and TRBJ2-1, with 7 bases that match TRBD1. Germline V gene lookup returns CDR1 LNHDA and CDR2 SQIVND (reference sequence). V shed 3 bases, J shed 10 bases, and the junction held 6 bases outside the gene matches. This CDR3 contains 13 residues. The CDR3 is CASSMIGGNEQFF. The DNA for the CDR3 is TGTGCCAGTAGTATGATAGGGGGCAACGAGCAGTTCTTC.

This clone was detected once. The V and J genes are TRBV5-1 and TRBJ2-7, with D maybe TRBD1 (5 bases). The CDR3 is made up of 14 amino acids. V lost 0 bases, J lost 5 bases, and 12 bases lay in between. CDR1 is SGHRS, CDR2 YFSETQ, per germline. CDR3 residues: CASSLGNADNEQYV. CDR3 nucleotides: TGCGCCAGCAGCTTGGGTAACGCGGACAACGAGCAGTACGTC.

This sequence joins TRBV10-3 and TRBJ1-6, with D possibly being TRBD1 (6 bases). The CDR3 sequence is 12 residues long. Germline V gene sequence: CDR1 ENHRY, CDR2 SYGVKD. V shed 10 bases and J shed 7 bases, with 11 bases lying between them. CDR3 DNA: TGTGCCACCTCACAGGGAAATTCACCCCTCCACTTT. Translation gives CATSQGNSPLHF.

V usage is TRBV29-1 and J usage is TRBJ2-1, with D perhaps TRBD2 (6 bases). This CDR3 has 14 amino acids. Germline V gives CDR1 SQVTM, CDR2 ANQGSEA. Trimming took 6 bases from V and 5 from J, leaving 17 bases between them. CDR3 DNA sequence: TGCAGCGTCCGGGGGACCCCAAGGGACAATGAGCAGTTCTTC. It specifies CSVRGTPRDNEQFF.

This chain's CDR3 is CASSEASGQGNEKLFF. CDR3 DNA: TGTGCCAGCAGTGAAGCTAGCGGACAGGGTAATGAAAAACTGTTTTTT. The chain uses TRBV6-1 and TRBJ1-4, with 8 bases matching TRBD1. The length of the CDR3 is 16 residues. Germline loops: CDR1 MNHNS, CDR2 SASEGT. With 0 bases clipped from V and 4 bases from J, the junction kept 4 bases outside the gene matches.

The chain is built from TRBV4-3 and TRBJ1-1; tentative D call: TRBD1 (5 bases). Trimming shortened V by 0 bases and J by 2 bases, and 7 bases separated the two germline ends. CDR3 length: 14 amino acids. The V gene's germline CDR1 is LGHNA and CDR2 YSLEER. The CDR3 DNA reads TGCGCCAGCAGCCAAGATAGGGGCAACACTGAAGCTTTCTTT. It specifies CASSQDRGNTEAFF.

This clone was detected only once. This sequence joins TRBV6-4 and TRBJ2-3; 8 nucleotides align to TRBD2. There are 14 residues in the CDR3. In germline, CDR1 is MRHNA, CDR2 SNTAGT. V lost 4 bases and J lost 4; bases outside the gene matches: 4. The CDR3 sequence: CASSAGGAADTQYF. DNA of the CDR3: TGTGCCAGCAGTGCGGGGGGGGCGGCAGATACGCAGTATTTT.

The rearrangement links TRBV19 to TRBJ2-3; 13 bases line up with TRBD2. The germline CDR1 and CDR2 sequences are LNHDA and SQIVND (reference sequence). V lost 3 bases, J lost 3 bases, and 6 bases stayed unmatched. The CDR3 is 17 residues long. The CDR3 sequence: CASSISGTSGTTDTQYF. The CDR3 region has the DNA TGTGCCAGTAGTATCTCCGGGACTAGCGGGACTACAGATACGCAGTATTTT.